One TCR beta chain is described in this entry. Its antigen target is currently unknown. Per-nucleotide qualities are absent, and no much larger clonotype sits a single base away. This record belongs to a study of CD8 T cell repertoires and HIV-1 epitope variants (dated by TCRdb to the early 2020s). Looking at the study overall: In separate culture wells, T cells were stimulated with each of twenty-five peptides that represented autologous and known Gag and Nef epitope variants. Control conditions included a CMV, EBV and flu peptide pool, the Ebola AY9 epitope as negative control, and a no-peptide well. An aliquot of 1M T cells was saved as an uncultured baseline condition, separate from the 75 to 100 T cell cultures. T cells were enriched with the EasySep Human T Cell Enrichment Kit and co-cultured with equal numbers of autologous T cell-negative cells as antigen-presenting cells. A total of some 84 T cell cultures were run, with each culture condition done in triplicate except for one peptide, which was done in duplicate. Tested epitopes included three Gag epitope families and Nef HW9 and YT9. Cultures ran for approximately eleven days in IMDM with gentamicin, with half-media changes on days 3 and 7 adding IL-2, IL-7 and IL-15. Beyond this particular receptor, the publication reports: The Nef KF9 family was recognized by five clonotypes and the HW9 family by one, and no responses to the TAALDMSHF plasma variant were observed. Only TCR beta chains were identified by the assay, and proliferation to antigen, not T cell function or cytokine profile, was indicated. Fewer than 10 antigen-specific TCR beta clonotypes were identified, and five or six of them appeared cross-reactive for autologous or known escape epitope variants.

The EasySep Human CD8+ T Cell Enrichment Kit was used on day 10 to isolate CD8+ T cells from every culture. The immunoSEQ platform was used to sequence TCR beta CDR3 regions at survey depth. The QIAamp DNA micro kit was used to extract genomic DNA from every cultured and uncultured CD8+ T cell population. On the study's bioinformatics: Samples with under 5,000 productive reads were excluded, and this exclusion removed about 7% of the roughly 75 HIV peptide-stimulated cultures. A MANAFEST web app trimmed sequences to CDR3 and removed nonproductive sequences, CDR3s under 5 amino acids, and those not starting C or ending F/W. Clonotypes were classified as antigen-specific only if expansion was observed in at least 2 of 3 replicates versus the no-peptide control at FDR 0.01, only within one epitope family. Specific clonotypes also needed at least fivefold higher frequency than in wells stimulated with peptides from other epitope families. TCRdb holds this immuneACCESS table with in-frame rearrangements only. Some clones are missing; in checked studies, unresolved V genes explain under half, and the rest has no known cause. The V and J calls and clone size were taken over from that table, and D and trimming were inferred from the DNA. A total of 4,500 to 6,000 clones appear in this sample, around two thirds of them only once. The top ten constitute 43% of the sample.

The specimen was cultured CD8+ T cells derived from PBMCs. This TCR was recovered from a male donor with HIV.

The sequenced DNA: TGCGCCAGCAGCTTCTTTGGGTCCGACGAGCAGTACTTC. It specifies CASSFFGSDEQYF. This receptor chain uses TRBV5-1 and TRBJ2-7; the D gene lacks a confident call. The junction shows trimming of 2 bases on V and 5 bases on J, plus 11 bases between the germline ends. CDR1 and CDR2 (SGHRS, YFSETQ) derive from the germline V gene. The CDR3 covers 13 residues, taking in both the cysteine and the phenylalanine. CDR3 DNA is the only sequence kept; it has 39 bases, read in frame from the first base.